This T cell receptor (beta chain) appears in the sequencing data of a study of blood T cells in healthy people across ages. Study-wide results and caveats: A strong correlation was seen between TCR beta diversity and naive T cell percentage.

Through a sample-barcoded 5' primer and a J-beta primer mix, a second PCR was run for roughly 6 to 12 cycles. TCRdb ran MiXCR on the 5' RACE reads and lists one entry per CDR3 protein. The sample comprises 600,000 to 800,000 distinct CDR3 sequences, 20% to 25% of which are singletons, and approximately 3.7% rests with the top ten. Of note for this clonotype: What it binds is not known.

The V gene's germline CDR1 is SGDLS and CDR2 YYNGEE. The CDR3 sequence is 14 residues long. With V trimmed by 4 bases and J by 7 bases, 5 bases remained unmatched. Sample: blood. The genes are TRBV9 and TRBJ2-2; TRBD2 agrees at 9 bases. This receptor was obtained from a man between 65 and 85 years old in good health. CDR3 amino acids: CASSIAGVHGELFF. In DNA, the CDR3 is TGTGCCAGCAGCATAGCGGGAGTGCACGGGGAGCTGTTTTTT.